The 30 T cell receptor beta chains presented below share a single source sample, sequenced in a study of T cell responses to AZD1222 COVID-19 vaccine. The table came from immunoSEQ multiplex PCR; TCRdb's copy has only in-frame clones and leaves some out. The sample records some 180,000 clones, 90% being singletons. The specimen comprised peripheral blood, sampled on day 0 of AZD1222 vaccination. The receptors here all came from an adult in good health.

This clone has at least ten counts. V usage is TRBV19 and J usage is TRBJ2-1; 8 bases map to TRBD2. Per germline, CDR1 LNHDA and CDR2 SQIVND (reference sequence). The CDR3 contains 14 residues. Germline trimming cut 3 bases from V and 4 bases from J; bases unmatched to any gene: 2. The CDR3 DNA sequence: TGTGCCAGTAGTATGAGCGGGGGATACAATGAGCAGTTCTTC. Protein: CASSMSGGYNEQFF. Together with reference TRBV19 and TRBJ2-1, the CDR3 gives the full variable domain: DGGITQSPKYLFRKEGQNVTLSCEQNLNHDAMYWYRQDPGQGLRLIYYSQIVNDFQKGDIAEGYSVSREKKESFPLTVTSAQKNPTAFYLCASSMSGGYNEQFFGPGTRLTVL.

This chain joins TRBV6-5 and TRBJ2-6; D call uncertain. CDR1 and CDR2 from the germline V gene are MNHEY and SVGAGI. Between the trimmed V and J ends, which lost 8 bases and 2 bases, there was a span of 10 bases. CDR3 length: 14 amino acids. CDR3 sequence (DNA): TGTGCCAGCGAAGGGTTTCCTGGGGCCAACGTCCTGACTTTC. It specifies CASEGFPGANVLTF.

The genes are TRBV28 and TRBJ1-2, with no clear D. V was shortened by 7 bases and J by 4 bases, with 7 bases between the two germline ends. Germline CDR1 is MDHEN and CDR2 is SYDVKM. The CDR3 loop spans 11 amino acids. CDR3 nucleotide sequence: TGTGCCAGCACTTATGGCTATGGCTACACCTTC. Protein: CASTYGYGYTF.

CDR3 DNA: TGTGCCAGCACCATAAGGGTGTCGGGTAATTCACCCCTCCACTTT. It yields the protein CASTIRVSGNSPLHF. The chain recombines TRBV6-5 with TRBJ1-6; D call uncertain. Germline V gene sequence: CDR1 MNHEY, CDR2 SVGAGI. The CDR3 consists of 15 residues. V lost 7 bases and J lost 6, with 16 bases in between.

This chain joins TRBV6-2 or TRBV6-3 and TRBJ2-1; perhaps TRBD2 as D (5 bases). CDR3 size: 13 residues. Trimming stripped 2 bases from V and 8 bases from J, with 10 bases between. CDR1 is MNHEY and CDR2 is SVGEGT in the germline V gene. This CDR3 is CASSYEAGYEQFF. As DNA, the CDR3 is TGTGCCAGCAGTTACGAGGCGGGCTATGAGCAGTTCTTC.

The chain carries TRBV19 and TRBJ1-5; no reliable D call. The germline V gene has CDR1 LNHDA and CDR2 SQIVND (reference sequence). V lost 3 bases and J 0 bases, leaving 12 bases between the germline ends. This CDR3 has 16 residues. The CDR3, as DNA: TGTGCCAGTAGTATCCGAGGCGAGGGTAGCAATCAGCCCCAGCATTTT. Translating gives CASSIRGEGSNQPQHF.

The chain recombines TRBV27 with TRBJ1-2; weak D call: TRBD1 (6 bases). CDR3 length equals 12 residues. V was pared by 5 bases and J by 6 bases, with 10 bases between. From germline, CDR1 is MNHEY and CDR2 SMNVEV (reference sequence). The CDR3 bases are TGTGCCAGCAGTGCAAACAGGGATGGCTACACCTTC. Translating it yields CASSANRDGYTF.

V usage is TRBV2 and J usage is TRBJ2-7; D possibly corresponds to TRBD1 (6 bases). The CDR3 runs to 14 residues. The V end was cut by 4 bases, the J end by 5 bases, with 15 bases between. In germline, CDR1 is SNHLY, CDR2 FYNNEI. CDR3 residues: CASSGGQGTNEQYF. The CDR3 DNA follows: TGTGCCAGCAGTGGTGGGCAGGGGACGAACGAGCAGTACTTC.

A note on this clone: This is likely a read error, given that the CDR3 carries no conserved phenylalanine or tryptophan at its end. Because the CDR3's place on the DNA is in doubt, the DNA is left out and the CDR3 is given as listed by TCRdb. This chain joins TRBV10-3 and TRBJ1-2; TRBD1 is taken as the D call from the table, unchecked against the DNA. The CDR3 comprises 10 residues, both ends counted. Germline values: CDR1 ENHRY, CDR2 SYGVKD. CDR3 region: CAISEGSQTD.

The gene calls are TRBV5-1 and TRBJ1-2; D unclear. There are 13 residues in the CDR3. The ends were cut back, 0 bases at V and 4 bases at J, with 7 bases in the middle. The germline gives CDR1 SGHRS, CDR2 YFSETQ. CDR3 nucleotide sequence: TGCGCCAGCAGCTTGGAACCGCGCTATGGCTACACCTTC. Its translation: CASSLEPRYGYTF.

This rearrangement joins TRBV9 to TRBJ1-1; 12 positions match TRBD1. Germline values: CDR1 SGDLS, CDR2 YYNGEE. There are 16 residues in the CDR3. J gave up 4 bases and V 3 bases, and 7 bases lay outside the gene matches. CDR3 sequence reads: CASSDRDRGQSTEAFF. The DNA for the CDR3 is TGTGCCAGCAGCGACCGGGACAGGGGGCAGAGCACTGAAGCTTTCTTT.

This chain uses TRBV6-2 or TRBV6-3 with TRBJ1-3; D uncertain. Germline CDR1 is MNHEY and CDR2 is SVGEGT. Trimming stripped 2 bases from V and 1 base from J, with 9 bases between. This CDR3 is built from 15 residues. Here the CDR3 DNA reads TGTGCCAGCAGTTACGGTGGACCTTCTGGAAACACCATATATTTT. Its translation is CASSYGGPSGNTIYF.

The CDR3 region is CASSSSRDRGYEQYF. The CDR3 DNA is TGCGCCAGCAGCTCGTCCCGGGACAGGGGGTACGAGCAGTACTTC. The chain joins TRBV5-1 to TRBJ2-7, with 11 bases lining up with TRBD1. Looked up from germline, CDR1 is SGHRS and CDR2 is YFSETQ. The CDR3 covers 15 residues. J was trimmed by 4 bases and V by 3 bases; bases with no gene match: 6.

The gene calls are TRBV6-4 and TRBJ2-3, with D perhaps matching TRBD2 (5 bases). Germline values: CDR1 MRHNA, CDR2 SNTAGT. CDR3 length equals 15 residues. The V end was cut by 4 bases, the J end by 1 base, with 12 bases between. CDR3 loop: CASSGSGLGTDTQYF. The CDR3 DNA is TGTGCCAGCAGTGGGTCGGGGTTGGGCACAGATACGCAGTATTTT.

DNA for the CDR3: TGTGCCAGCAGCCCGACTAGCGGGAGGGCCTACGAGCAGTACTTC. This encodes CASSPTSGRAYEQYF. This chain uses TRBV2 with TRBJ2-7; 14 bases agree with TRBD2. The germline CDR1 and CDR2 sequences are SNHLY and FYNNEI. With V trimmed by 6 bases and J by 2 bases, 3 bases remained unmatched. This CDR3 has 15 amino acids.

The V call is TRBV19, the J call TRBJ1-5, with D maybe TRBD1 (5 bases). Germline assignment: CDR1 LNHDA and CDR2 SQIVND (reference sequence). Trimming removed 5 bases from V and 4 bases from J, with 18 bases in between. CDR3 length: 16 amino acids. CDR3 residues: CASSLDSSLLNQPQHF. CDR3 sequence (DNA): TGTGCCAGTAGTCTTGACAGCAGTCTCCTTAATCAGCCCCAGCATTTT.

The chain has TRBV6-6 and TRBJ2-1; no definite D call. Germline V CDR1 and CDR2: MNHNY, SVGAGI (reference sequence). Trimming pared 2 bases from V and 4 bases from J, leaving 6 bases between. The length of the CDR3 is 13 residues. CDR3 protein: CASSYIGYNEQFF. CDR3 DNA: TGTGCCAGCAGTTACATCGGGTACAATGAGCAGTTCTTC.

This clone was counted a single time. The chain employs TRBV15 and TRBJ1-5; 8 nucleotides line up with TRBD1. J gave up 6 bases and V 0 bases, and 7 bases lay outside the gene matches. Germline-derived CDR1 and CDR2 are LNHNV and YYDKDF (reference sequence). This CDR3 is 16 amino acids long. CDR3 nucleotide sequence: TGTGCCACCAGCAGAGATCGACCTGGACAGGGTCAGCCCCAGCATTTT. Protein product: CATSRDRPGQGQPQHF.

This chain connects TRBV19 to TRBJ2-5; 8 bases map to TRBD1. Trimming took 6 bases from V and 6 from J; bases not matched to a gene: 12. The CDR3 has 15 amino acids. The germline CDR1 and CDR2 sequences are LNHDA and SQIVND (reference sequence). CDR3 in amino acids: CASSLSTGVKQTQYF. The CDR3 coding sequence is TGTGCCAGTAGCCTATCGACAGGGGTTAAACAGACCCAGTACTTC.

With respect to this clone: The junction departs from the called germline gene at one end, perhaps through a read error. The rearrangement uses TRBV6-5 and TRBJ2-2; D is possibly TRBD2 (6 bases). Germline V gene data show CDR1 as MNHEY and CDR2 as SVGAGI. The length of the CDR3 is 12 residues. The CDR3 loop is CASSYLGRELFF. CDR3 in DNA: TGTGCCAGCAGTTACCTTGGGCGGGAACTGTTTTTT.

This rearrangement joins TRBV5-8 to TRBJ2-7; the match to TRBD1 covers 8 bases. Germline lookup yields CDR1 SGHTS and CDR2 YDEGEE. The trim removed 4 bases at V and 2 bases at J, leaving 5 bases unmatched. CDR3 length: 14 residues. The chain's CDR3 is CASSRQGAPYEQYF. The CDR3 DNA is TGTGCCAGCAGCCGCCAGGGGGCTCCCTACGAGCAGTACTTC. The full variable domain, in which reference TRBV5-8 and TRBJ2-7 provide the parts outside the CDR3, is EAGVTQSPTHLIKTRGQQATLRCSPISGHTSVYWYQQALGLGLQFLLWYDEGEERNRGNFPPRFSGRQFPNYSSELNVNALELEDSALYLCASSRQGAPYEQYFGPGTRLTVT.

This clone appeared a few times. The rearrangement joins TRBV24-1 to TRBJ1-2, with 11 nucleotides matching TRBD1. The V gene end was trimmed by 5 bases and the J gene end by 5 bases; junction bases not matched to a gene: 6. Germline CDR1 KGHDR, CDR2 SFDVKD. The CDR3 runs to 15 residues. CDR3 loop: CATSGGQGARYGYTF. In DNA form, the CDR3 reads TGTGCCACCAGTGGAGGACAGGGGGCGCGTTATGGCTACACCTTC.

The chain recombines TRBV19 with TRBJ2-7, with 7 bases identical to TRBD1. Germline V CDR1 and CDR2: LNHDA, SQIVND (reference sequence). V gave up 10 bases and J gave up 2 bases; unmatched junction bases: 11. CDR3 length: 14 residues. CDR3 nucleotide sequence: TGTGCCACTAAGGACAGGTTCTCTCCCTACGAGCAGTACTTC. Protein product: CATKDRFSPYEQYF.

The rearrangement uses TRBV19 and TRBJ1-5, with 8 bases that match TRBD1. CDR3 length: 15 residues. Germline V gives CDR1 LNHDA, CDR2 SQIVND (reference sequence). After removal of 4 bases from V and 5 bases from J, the junction contained 7 bases not matched to a gene. This chain's CDR3 is CASSTPGGHDQPQHF. The CDR3 DNA follows: TGTGCCAGTAGTACCCCAGGGGGCCACGATCAGCCCCAGCATTTT. The full variable domain, with the rest looked up from reference TRBV19 and TRBJ1-5, is DGGITQSPKYLFRKEGQNVTLSCEQNLNHDAMYWYRQDPGQGLRLIYYSQIVNDFQKGDIAEGYSVSREKKESFPLTVTSAQKNPTAFYLCASSTPGGHDQPQHFGDGTRLSIL.

The chain recombines TRBV2 with TRBJ2-3; TRBD1 matches 8 bases. V was pared by 9 bases and J by 2 bases, with 4 bases of the junction left unmatched. There are 13 residues in the CDR3. CDR1 is SNHLY and CDR2 is FYNNEI in the germline V gene. The DNA of the CDR3 is TGTGCCAGAAACAGGGGGGTCACAGATACGCAGTATTTT. Translated, it gives CARNRGVTDTQYF.

A single count supports this clone. The rearrangement joins TRBV5-6 to TRBJ1-2, with D perhaps matching TRBD1 (5 bases). The germline CDR1 and CDR2 sequences are SGHDT and YYEEEE. CDR3 length: 12 amino acids. The V end was cut by 2 bases, the J end by 4 bases, with 6 bases between. The DNA for the CDR3 is TGTGCCAGCAGCTTTCAGGGCTATGGCTACACCTTC. As protein: CASSFQGYGYTF.

The rearrangement joins TRBV5-1 to TRBJ2-4, with no clear D. The CDR3 sequence is 13 residues long. V was pared by 0 bases and J by 5 bases, with 6 bases between. Germline-derived CDR1 and CDR2 are SGHRS and YFSETQ. The CDR3: CASSLAGENIQYF. The DNA of the CDR3 is TGCGCCAGCAGCTTGGCGGGTGAAAACATTCAGTACTTC.

The chain uses TRBV19 and TRBJ2-5, with a possible D match to TRBD2 (6 bases). CDR3 size: 16 residues. V lost 5 bases and J 5 bases, leaving 21 bases between the germline ends. Per the germline V gene, CDR1 is LNHDA and CDR2 is SQIVND (reference sequence). CDR3 coding DNA: TGTGCCAGTAGTGGGAGAGGCAGGGAGGTAAAGGAGACCCAGTACTTC. Translating gives CASSGRGREVKETQYF.

The chain carries TRBV27 and TRBJ2-7; TRBD2 matches at 10 bases. After removal of 2 bases from V and 3 bases from J, the junction contained 4 bases not matched to a gene. Germline-derived CDR1 and CDR2 are MNHEY and SMNVEV (reference sequence). CDR3 length equals 15 residues. CDR3 in DNA: TGTGCCAGCAGTTTAAAGCGGGAGGGATTCTACGAGCAGTACTTC. It translates to CASSLKREGFYEQYF.

This clone was counted a single time. This chain uses TRBV13 with TRBJ2-1; D gene ambiguous. Germline loops: CDR1 PRHDT, CDR2 FYEKMQ (reference sequence). CDR3 size: 16 residues. V lost 1 base to trimming and J lost 0 bases, with 10 bases between them. The CDR3 is CASSLDRAGSYNEQFF. The CDR3 nucleotides read TGTGCCAGCAGCTTAGACCGGGCCGGCTCCTACAATGAGCAGTTCTTC.